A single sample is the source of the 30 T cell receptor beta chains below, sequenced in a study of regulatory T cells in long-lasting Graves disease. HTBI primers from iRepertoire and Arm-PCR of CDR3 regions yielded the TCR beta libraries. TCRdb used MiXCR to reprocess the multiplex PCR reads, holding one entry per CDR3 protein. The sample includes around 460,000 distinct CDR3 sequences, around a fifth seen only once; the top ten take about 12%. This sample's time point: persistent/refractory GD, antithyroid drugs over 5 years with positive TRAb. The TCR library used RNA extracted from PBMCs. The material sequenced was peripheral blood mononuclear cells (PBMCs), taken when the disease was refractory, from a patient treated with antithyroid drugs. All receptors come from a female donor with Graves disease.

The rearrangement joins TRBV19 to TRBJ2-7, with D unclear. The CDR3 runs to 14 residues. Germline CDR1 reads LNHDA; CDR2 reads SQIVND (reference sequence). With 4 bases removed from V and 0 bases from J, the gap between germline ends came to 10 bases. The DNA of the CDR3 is TGTGCCAGTAGTACAGTATCCAGCTCCTACGAGCAGTACTTC. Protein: CASSTVSSSYEQYF.

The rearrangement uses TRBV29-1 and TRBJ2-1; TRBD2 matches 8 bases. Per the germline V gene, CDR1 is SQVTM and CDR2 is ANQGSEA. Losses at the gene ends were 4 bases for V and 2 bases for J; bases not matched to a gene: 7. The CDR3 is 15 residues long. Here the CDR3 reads CSVGSREGPYNEQFF. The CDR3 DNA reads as TGCAGCGTTGGAAGTCGGGAGGGACCCTACAATGAGCAGTTCTTC.

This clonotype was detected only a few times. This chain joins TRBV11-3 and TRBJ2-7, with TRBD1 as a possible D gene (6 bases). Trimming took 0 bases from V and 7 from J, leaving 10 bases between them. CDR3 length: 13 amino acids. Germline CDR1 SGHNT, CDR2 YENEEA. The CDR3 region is CASSLDFRGEQYF. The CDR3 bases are TGTGCCAGCAGCTTAGATTTCAGGGGAGAGCAGTACTTC.

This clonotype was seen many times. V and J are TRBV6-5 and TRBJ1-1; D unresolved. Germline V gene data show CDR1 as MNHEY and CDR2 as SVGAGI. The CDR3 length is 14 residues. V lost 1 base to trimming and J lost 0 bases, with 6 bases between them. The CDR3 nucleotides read TGTGCCAGCAGTTACTTAACAATGAACACTGAAGCTTTCTTT. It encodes CASSYLTMNTEAFF.

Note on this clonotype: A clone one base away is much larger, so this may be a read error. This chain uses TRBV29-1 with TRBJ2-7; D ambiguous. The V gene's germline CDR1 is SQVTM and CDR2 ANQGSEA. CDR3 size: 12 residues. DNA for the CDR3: TGCAGCGTTGAAGGCAGCTCCTACGAGCAGTGCTTC. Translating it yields CSVEGSSYEQCF.

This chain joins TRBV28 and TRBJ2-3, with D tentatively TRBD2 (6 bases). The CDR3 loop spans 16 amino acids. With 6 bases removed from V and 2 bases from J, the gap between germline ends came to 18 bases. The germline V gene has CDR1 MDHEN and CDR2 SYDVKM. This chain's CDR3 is CASSQAGLALTDTQYF. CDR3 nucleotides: TGTGCCAGCAGCCAAGCCGGGCTAGCGCTCACAGATACGCAGTATTTT.

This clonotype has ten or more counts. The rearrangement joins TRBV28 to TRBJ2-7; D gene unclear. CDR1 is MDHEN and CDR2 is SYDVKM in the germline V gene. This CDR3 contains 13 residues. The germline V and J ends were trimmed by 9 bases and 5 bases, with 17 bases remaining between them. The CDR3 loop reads CASKVSIIDEQYF. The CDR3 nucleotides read TGTGCCAGTAAGGTGTCAATTATCGACGAGCAGTACTTC. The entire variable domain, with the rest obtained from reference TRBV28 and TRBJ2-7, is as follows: DVKVTQSSRYLVKRTGEKVFLECVQDMDHENMFWYRQDPGLGLRLIYFSYDVKMKEKGDIPEGYSVSREKKERFSLILESASTNQTSMYLCASKVSIIDEQYFGPGTRLTVT.

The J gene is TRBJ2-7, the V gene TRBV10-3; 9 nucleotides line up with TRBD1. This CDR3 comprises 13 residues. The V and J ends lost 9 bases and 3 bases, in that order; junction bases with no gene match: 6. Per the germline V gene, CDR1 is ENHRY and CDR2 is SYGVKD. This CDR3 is CAIGRDRDYEQYF. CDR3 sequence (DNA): TGTGCCATTGGCCGGGACAGGGACTACGAGCAGTACTTC.

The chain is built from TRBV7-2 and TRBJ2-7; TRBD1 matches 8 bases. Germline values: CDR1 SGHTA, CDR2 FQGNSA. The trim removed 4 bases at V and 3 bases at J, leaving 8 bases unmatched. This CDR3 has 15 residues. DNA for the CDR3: TGTGCCAGCAGCTCAGGACAGGGACCATTCTACGAGCAGTACTTC. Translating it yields CASSSGQGPFYEQYF.

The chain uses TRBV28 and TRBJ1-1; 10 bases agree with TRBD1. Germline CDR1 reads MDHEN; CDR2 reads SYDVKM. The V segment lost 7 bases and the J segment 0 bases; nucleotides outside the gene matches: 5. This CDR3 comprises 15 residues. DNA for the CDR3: TGTGCCAGCACCGCCGGGACAGGGGTGAACACTGAAGCTTTCTTT. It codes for CASTAGTGVNTEAFF.

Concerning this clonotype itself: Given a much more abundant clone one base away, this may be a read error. The CDR3 DNA is TGTGCCAGCACAGAGGAAGGAGGGTCCTACGAGCAGTACTTC. It specifies CASTEEGGSYEQYF. The chain links TRBV6-1 to TRBJ2-7; possibly TRBD2 for D (6 bases). V gave up 7 bases and J gave up 1 base, with 14 bases separating them. The CDR3 has 14 amino acids. Germline V gene sequence: CDR1 MNHNS, CDR2 SASEGT.

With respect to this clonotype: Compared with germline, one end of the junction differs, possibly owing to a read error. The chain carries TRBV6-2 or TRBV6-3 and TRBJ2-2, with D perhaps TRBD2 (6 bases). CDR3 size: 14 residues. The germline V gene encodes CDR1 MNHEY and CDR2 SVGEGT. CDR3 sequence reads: CASSGSVSSGELLF. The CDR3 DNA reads TGTGCCAGCAGCGGGAGTGTATCGTCCGGGGAGCTGCTTTTT.

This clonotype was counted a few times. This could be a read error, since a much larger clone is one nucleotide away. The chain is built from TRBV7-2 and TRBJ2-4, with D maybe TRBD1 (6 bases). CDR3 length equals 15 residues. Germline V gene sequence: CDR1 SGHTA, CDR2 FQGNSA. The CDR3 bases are TGTGCCAACAGCTTAGCTAGGACAGCTTCAGGGGTTCAGTACTTC. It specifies CANSLARTASGVQYF.

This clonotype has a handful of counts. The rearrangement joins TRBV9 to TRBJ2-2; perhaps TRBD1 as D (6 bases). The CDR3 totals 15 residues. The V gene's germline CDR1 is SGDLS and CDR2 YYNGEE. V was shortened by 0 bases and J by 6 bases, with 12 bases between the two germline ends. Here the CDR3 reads CASSVGVQGAGELFF. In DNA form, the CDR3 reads TGTGCCAGCAGCGTAGGCGTACAGGGAGCCGGGGAGCTGTTTTTT.

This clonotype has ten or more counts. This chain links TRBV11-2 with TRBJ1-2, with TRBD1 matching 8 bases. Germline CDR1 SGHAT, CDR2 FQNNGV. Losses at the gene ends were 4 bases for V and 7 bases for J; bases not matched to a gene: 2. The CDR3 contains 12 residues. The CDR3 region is CASSSQGVGYTF. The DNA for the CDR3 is TGTGCCAGCAGCTCACAGGGGGTTGGCTACACCTTC.

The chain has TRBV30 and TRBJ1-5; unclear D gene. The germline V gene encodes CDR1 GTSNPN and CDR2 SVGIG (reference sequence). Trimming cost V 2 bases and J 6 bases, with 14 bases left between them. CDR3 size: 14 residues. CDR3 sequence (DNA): TGTGCCTGGAGTCTAGGCGAGGGATCTCAGCCCCAGCATTTT. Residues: CAWSLGEGSQPQHF.

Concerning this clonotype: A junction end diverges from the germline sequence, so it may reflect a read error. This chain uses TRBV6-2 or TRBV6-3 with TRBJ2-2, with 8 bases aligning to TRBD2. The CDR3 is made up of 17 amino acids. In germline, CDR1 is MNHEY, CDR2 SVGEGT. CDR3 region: CASSYASGSFNTGEPFF. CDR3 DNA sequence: TGTGCCAGCAGTTATGCCAGCGGGAGTTTTAACACCGGGGAGCCGTTTTTT.

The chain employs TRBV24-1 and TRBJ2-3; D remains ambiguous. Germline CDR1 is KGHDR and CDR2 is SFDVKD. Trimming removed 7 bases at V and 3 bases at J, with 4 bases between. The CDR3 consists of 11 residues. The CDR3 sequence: CATRGTDTQYF. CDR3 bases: TGTGCCACCAGGGGGACAGATACGCAGTATTTT.

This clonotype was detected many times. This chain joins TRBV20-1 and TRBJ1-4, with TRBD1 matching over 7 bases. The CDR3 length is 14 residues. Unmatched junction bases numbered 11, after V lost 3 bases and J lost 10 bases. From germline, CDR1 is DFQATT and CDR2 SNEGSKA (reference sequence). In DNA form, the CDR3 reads TGCAGTGCTAGGGGGACAGAAGCCTTTGGAAAACTGTTTTTT. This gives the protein CSARGTEAFGKLFF.

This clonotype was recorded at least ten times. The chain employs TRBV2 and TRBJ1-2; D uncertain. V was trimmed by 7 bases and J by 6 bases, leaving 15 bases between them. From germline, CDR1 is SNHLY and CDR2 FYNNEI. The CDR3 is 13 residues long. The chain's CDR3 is CASIRLAGNGYTF. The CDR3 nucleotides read TGTGCCAGCATTAGGTTGGCGGGGAATGGCTACACCTTC.

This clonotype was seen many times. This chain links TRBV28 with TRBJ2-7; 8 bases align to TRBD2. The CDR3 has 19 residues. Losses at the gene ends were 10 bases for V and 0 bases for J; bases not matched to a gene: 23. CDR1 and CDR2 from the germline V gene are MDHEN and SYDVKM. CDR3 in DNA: TGTGCCACTATGGGACTAGTTACTTCCCCCGTCCCTTTCTCCTACGAGCAGTACTTC. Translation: CATMGLVTSPVPFSYEQYF.

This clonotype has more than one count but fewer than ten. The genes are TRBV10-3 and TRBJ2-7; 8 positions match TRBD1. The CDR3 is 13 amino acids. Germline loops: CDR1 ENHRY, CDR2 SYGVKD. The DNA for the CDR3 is TGTTCCACAAATAGGGCAGGGGGCCACGAGCAGTACTTC. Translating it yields CSTNRAGGHEQYF.

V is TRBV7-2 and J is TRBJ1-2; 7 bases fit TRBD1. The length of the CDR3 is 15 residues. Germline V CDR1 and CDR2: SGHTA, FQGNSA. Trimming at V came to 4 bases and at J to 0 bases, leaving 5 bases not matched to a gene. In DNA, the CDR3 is TGTGCCAGCAGCTGGGACAGCGAACCTAACTATGGCTACACCTTC. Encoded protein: CASSWDSEPNYGYTF.

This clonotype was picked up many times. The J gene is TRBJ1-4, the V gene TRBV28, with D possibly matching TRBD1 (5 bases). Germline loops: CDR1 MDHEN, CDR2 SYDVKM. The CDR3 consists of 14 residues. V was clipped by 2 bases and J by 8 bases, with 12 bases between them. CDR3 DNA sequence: TGTGCCAGCAGTTTAGAGGGGCCCCGGGAAAAACTGTTTTTT. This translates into CASSLEGPREKLFF. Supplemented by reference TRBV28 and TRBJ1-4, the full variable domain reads DVKVTQSSRYLVKRTGEKVFLECVQDMDHENMFWYRQDPGLGLRLIYFSYDVKMKEKGDIPEGYSVSREKKERFSLILESASTNQTSMYLCASSLEGPREKLFFGSGTQLSVL.

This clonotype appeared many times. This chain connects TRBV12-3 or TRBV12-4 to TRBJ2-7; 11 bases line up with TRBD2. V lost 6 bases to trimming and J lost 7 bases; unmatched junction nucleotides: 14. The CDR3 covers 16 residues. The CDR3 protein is CASRLSTSGSSREQYF. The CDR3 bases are TGTGCCAGCAGACTATCAACTAGCGGGAGTTCTAGAGAGCAGTACTTC.

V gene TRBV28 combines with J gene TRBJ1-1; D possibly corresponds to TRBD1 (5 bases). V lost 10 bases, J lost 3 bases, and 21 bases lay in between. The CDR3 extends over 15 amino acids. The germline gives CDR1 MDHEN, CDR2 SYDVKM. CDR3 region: CAISTPGTGHTEAFF. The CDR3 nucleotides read TGTGCCATCTCCACCCCCGGGACGGGGCACACTGAAGCTTTCTTT.

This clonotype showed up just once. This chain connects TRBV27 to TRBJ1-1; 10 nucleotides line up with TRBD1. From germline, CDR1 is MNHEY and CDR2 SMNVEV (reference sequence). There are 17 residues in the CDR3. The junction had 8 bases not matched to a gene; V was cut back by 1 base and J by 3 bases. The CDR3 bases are TGTGCCAGCAGTTTATGGGGACAGGGGCGGGGGGACACTGAAGCTTTCTTT. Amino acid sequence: CASSLWGQGRGDTEAFF.

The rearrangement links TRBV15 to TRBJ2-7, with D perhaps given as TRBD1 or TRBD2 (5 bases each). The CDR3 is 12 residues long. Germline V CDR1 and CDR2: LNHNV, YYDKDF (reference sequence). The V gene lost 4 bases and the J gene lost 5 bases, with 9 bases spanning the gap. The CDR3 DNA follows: TGTGCCACCAGCATGCTGGGGGACGAGCAGTACTTC. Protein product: CATSMLGDEQYF.

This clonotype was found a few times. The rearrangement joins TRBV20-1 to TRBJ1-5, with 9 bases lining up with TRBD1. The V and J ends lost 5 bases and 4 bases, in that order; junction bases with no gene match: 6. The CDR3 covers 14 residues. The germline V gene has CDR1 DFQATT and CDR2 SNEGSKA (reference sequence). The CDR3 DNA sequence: TGCAGTGCTTCACAGGGGGCTTGGAATCAGCCCCAGCATTTT. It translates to CSASQGAWNQPQHF.

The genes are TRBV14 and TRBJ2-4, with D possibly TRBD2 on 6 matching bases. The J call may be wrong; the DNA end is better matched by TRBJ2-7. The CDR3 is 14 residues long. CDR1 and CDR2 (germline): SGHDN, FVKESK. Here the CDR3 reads CASSPARDGYEQYF. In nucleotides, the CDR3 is TGTGCCAGCAGCCCTGCGCGGGATGGGTACGAGCAGTACTTC.